This T cell receptor (beta chain) comes out of a study of cytomegalovirus exposure and HLA in healthy donors. Broader study findings: Donor immune exposure was known only as CMV serostatus. Across HLA loci, a later analysis found differing TCR association rates, with DRB1 most and HLA-C fewest.

The PCR ran on 60 Vbeta and 13 Jbeta primers. Generated by immunoSEQ multiplex PCR, the TCRdb table keeps only in-frame clones and is missing some. This sample has 130,000 or so clones; about four fifths occur once, and the top ten carry approximately 5%. On this clone itself: Its antigen is not identified.

The CDR3 is made up of 13 amino acids. V gave up 5 bases and J gave up 2 bases, with 9 bases separating them. Germline-derived CDR1 and CDR2 are MNHEY and SVGAGI. At sampling all donors were nominally healthy, likely with unrecorded immune exposures. Source material: PBMCs. The TCR originated in a man aged 30-40 years in good health and CMV-seronegative. This rearrangement joins TRBV6-5 to TRBJ1-2; possible D gene TRBD1, 5 bases. CDR3 DNA sequence: TGTGCCAGCAGTATAGGGGCCAACTATGGCTACACCTTC. It specifies CASSIGANYGYTF.